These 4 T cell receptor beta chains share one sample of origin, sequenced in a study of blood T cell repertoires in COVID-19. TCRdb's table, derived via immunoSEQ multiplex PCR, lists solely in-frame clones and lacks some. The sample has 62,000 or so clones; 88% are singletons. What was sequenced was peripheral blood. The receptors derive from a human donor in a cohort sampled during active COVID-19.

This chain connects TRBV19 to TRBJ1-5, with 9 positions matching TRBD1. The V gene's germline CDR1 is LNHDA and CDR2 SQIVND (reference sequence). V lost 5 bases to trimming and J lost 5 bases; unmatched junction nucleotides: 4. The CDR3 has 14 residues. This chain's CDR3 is CASSLGTGYQPQHF. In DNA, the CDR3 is TGTGCCAGTAGTCTCGGGACAGGGTATCAGCCCCAGCATTTT.

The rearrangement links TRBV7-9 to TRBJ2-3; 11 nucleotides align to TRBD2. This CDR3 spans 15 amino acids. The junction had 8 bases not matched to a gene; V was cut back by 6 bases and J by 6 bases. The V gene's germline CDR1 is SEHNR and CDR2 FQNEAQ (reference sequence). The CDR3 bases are TGTGCCAGCAGACAAACTAGCGGGAGCCTGGATACGCAGTATTTT. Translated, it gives CASRQTSGSLDTQYF. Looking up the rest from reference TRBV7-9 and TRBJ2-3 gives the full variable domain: DTGVSQNPRHKITKRGQNVTFRCDPISEHNRLYWYRQTLGQGPEFLTYFQNEAQLEKSRLLSDRFSAERPKGSFSTLEIQRTEQGDSAMYLCASRQTSGSLDTQYFGPGTRLTVL.

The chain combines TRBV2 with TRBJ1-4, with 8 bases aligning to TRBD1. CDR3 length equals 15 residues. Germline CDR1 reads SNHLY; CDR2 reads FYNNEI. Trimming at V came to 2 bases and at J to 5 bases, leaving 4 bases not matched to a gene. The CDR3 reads CASSERRDRNEKLFF. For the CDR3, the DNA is TGTGCCAGCAGTGAAAGGAGGGACAGGAATGAAAAACTGTTTTTT.

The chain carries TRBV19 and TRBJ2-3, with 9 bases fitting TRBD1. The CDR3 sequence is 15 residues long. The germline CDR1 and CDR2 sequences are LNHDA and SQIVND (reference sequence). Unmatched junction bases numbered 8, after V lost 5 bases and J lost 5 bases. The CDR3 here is CASSQPGQGGDTQYF. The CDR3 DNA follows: TGTGCCAGTAGTCAACCGGGACAGGGAGGAGATACGCAGTATTTT. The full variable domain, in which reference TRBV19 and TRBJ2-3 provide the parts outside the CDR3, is DGGITQSPKYLFRKEGQNVTLSCEQNLNHDAMYWYRQDPGQGLRLIYYSQIVNDFQKGDIAEGYSVSREKKESFPLTVTSAQKNPTAFYLCASSQPGQGGDTQYFGPGTRLTVL.